The 20 T cell receptor beta chains below were found in one sample sequenced in a study of blood T cell repertoires in COVID-19. The table came from immunoSEQ multiplex PCR; TCRdb's copy has only in-frame clones and leaves some out. The sample contains some 130,000 clones, roughly 90% of which appear only once. Sequencing was performed on peripheral blood. These TCRs come from a man between 45 and 60 years old with active or convalescent COVID-19.

The genes are TRBV6-1 and TRBJ1-5; D gene uncertain. Trimming stripped 1 base from V and 4 bases from J, with 8 bases between. Looked up from germline, CDR1 is MNHNS and CDR2 is SASEGT. The CDR3 is 14 amino acids. The CDR3 sequence is CASSEGGGNQPQHF. CDR3 bases: TGTGCCAGCAGTGAAGGAGGAGGAAATCAGCCCCAGCATTTT.

This clone was recorded only once. The rearrangement links TRBV19 to TRBJ2-3; 7 bases are shared with TRBD1. The CDR3 is 17 amino acids. Trimming removed 1 base from V and 0 bases from J; junction bases left unmatched: 7. Germline-derived CDR1 and CDR2 are LNHDA and SQIVND (reference sequence). The CDR3 DNA follows: TGTGCCAGTAGTATAGGGACAGGAGTTTACAGCACAGATACGCAGTATTTT. Protein sequence: CASSIGTGVYSTDTQYF. Full variable domain (rest looked up from reference TRBV19 and TRBJ2-3): DGGITQSPKYLFRKEGQNVTLSCEQNLNHDAMYWYRQDPGQGLRLIYYSQIVNDFQKGDIAEGYSVSREKKESFPLTVTSAQKNPTAFYLCASSIGTGVYSTDTQYFGPGTRLTVL.

The gene calls are TRBV6-1 and TRBJ1-2, with D uncertain. The V gene's germline CDR1 is MNHNS and CDR2 SASEGT. CDR3 length: 13 residues. V dropped 1 base and J dropped 8 bases, with 11 bases sitting between them. The CDR3 is CASSEGRVHGYTF. The CDR3 DNA reads as TGTGCCAGCAGTGAAGGGAGGGTTCACGGCTACACCTTC.

This clone was seen once. J is TRBJ2-5 and V is TRBV7-2; no clear D gene. CDR3 length: 13 amino acids. Germline CDR1 SGHTA, CDR2 FQGNSA. Trimming cost V 5 bases and J 0 bases, with 7 bases left between them. The CDR3 spells CASSASYQETQYF. The CDR3 region has the DNA TGTGCCAGCAGCGCGTCGTACCAAGAGACCCAGTACTTC. The full variable domain, its missing parts supplied by reference TRBV7-2 and TRBJ2-5, is GAGVSQSPSNKVTEKGKDVELRCDPISGHTALYWYRQSLGQGLEFLIYFQGNSAPDKSGLPSDRFSAERTGGSVSTLTIQRTQQEDSAVYLCASSASYQETQYFGPGTRLLVL.

This clone was seen only a few times. The V gene is TRBV5-1, the J gene TRBJ2-1; D is unclear. CDR1 is SGHRS, CDR2 YFSETQ, per germline. Trimming shortened V by 3 bases and J by 1 base, and 8 bases separated the two germline ends. The CDR3 contains 14 residues. The CDR3 spells CASSYYGSYNEQFF. In DNA form, the CDR3 reads TGCGCCAGCAGCTATTACGGTTCCTACAATGAGCAGTTCTTC.

This rearrangement joins TRBV4-1 to TRBJ2-1; TRBD2 agrees at 9 bases. Germline V CDR1 and CDR2: MGHRA, YSYEKL. V shed 4 bases, J shed 4 bases, and the junction held 2 bases outside the gene matches. CDR3 length: 14 amino acids. CDR3 nucleotide sequence: TGCGCCAGCAGCCCAACTAGCGGGTACAATGAGCAGTTCTTC. It yields the protein CASSPTSGYNEQFF.

The V call is TRBV3-1 (or the pseudogene TRBV3-2), the J call TRBJ2-2; the match to TRBD1 covers 11 bases. CDR1 is LGHDT and CDR2 is YNNKEL in the germline V gene (reference sequence). This CDR3 is built from 16 residues. The J segment lost 6 bases and the V segment lost 3 bases, leaving 6 bases of the junction unmatched. DNA of the CDR3: TGTGCCAGCAGCCAGCCGGGACAGGGGGTTGCCGGGGAGCTGTTTTTT. Translation: CASSQPGQGVAGELFF.

V is TRBV19 and J is TRBJ2-1; 8 positions agree with TRBD2. The CDR3 runs 17 residues. Germline lookup yields CDR1 LNHDA and CDR2 SQIVND (reference sequence). The V and J ends lost 6 bases and 6 bases, in that order; junction bases with no gene match: 16. The DNA of the CDR3 is TGTGCCAGTAGCCAACCCAATTACGGGAGGGCCCCCAATGAGCAGTTCTTC. This gives the protein CASSQPNYGRAPNEQFF.

The chain carries TRBV5-6 and TRBJ1-2, with 7 positions matching TRBD1. The CDR3 runs to 14 residues. From germline, CDR1 is SGHDT and CDR2 YYEEEE. The trim removed 4 bases at V and 10 bases at J, leaving 13 bases unmatched. The CDR3 sequence: CASSQTTGAGNYTF. The CDR3 coding sequence is TGTGCCAGCAGCCAAACAACAGGGGCGGGAAACTACACCTTC.

V usage is TRBV23-1 and J usage is TRBJ1-3; 8 nucleotides line up with TRBD1. TRBV23-1 falls under the ORF class, with uncertain function. V was pared by 6 bases and J by 0 bases, with 16 bases of the junction left unmatched. The CDR3 is 19 residues long. CDR3 bases: TGCGCCAGCAGACGGACAGGGTCTAGCACCAAAGTCTCTGGAAACACCATATATTTT. Protein: CASRRTGSSTKVSGNTIYF.

The V call is TRBV5-5, the J call TRBJ2-1, with 13 bases matching TRBD2. The length of the CDR3 is 18 residues. With V trimmed by 0 bases and J by 3 bases, 6 bases remained unmatched. In germline, CDR1 is SGHKS, CDR2 YYEKEE (reference sequence). In DNA form, the CDR3 reads TGTGCCAGCAGCTTGGAAGGACTAGCGGGAGTTGGCTACAATGAGCAGTTCTTC. Translation: CASSLEGLAGVGYNEQFF.

V and J are TRBV18 and TRBJ1-5, with TRBD1 matching 9 bases. V lost 4 bases, J lost 7 bases, and 2 bases stayed unmatched. Germline V gives CDR1 KGHSH, CDR2 LQKENI. The CDR3 spans 13 residues. CDR3 nucleotide sequence: TGTGCCAGCTCACAGGACAGGGGACAGCCCCAGCATTTT. Protein: CASSQDRGQPQHF.

The CDR3 region has the DNA TGTGCCAGCAGCTTGAATCCTATGGGGGCCGGAAACACCATATATTTT. This sequence encodes CASSLNPMGAGNTIYF. J is TRBJ1-3 and V is TRBV5-4; D is possibly TRBD1 (6 bases). In germline, CDR1 is SGHNT, CDR2 YYREEE (reference sequence). The CDR3 contains 16 residues. V shed 1 base and J shed 4 bases, with 15 bases lying between them. The full variable domain, completed using reference TRBV5-4 and TRBJ1-3, is ETGVTQSPTHLIKTRGQQVTLRCSSQSGHNTVSWYQQALGQGPQFIFQYYREEENGRGNFPPRFSGLQFPNYSSELNVNALELDDSALYLCASSLNPMGAGNTIYFGEGSWLTVV.

The V gene is TRBV28, the J gene TRBJ2-7; D perhaps matches TRBD2 (7 bases). V dropped 2 bases and J dropped 2 bases, with 22 bases sitting between them. Germline-derived CDR1 and CDR2 are MDHEN and SYDVKM. CDR3 length: 18 amino acids. The CDR3: CASSLRRGGVKRTYEQYF. The CDR3 DNA follows: TGTGCCAGCAGTTTACGTAGGGGGGGCGTAAAGAGAACCTACGAGCAGTACTTC. The whole variable domain, filled in from reference TRBV28 and TRBJ2-7, reads DVKVTQSSRYLVKRTGEKVFLECVQDMDHENMFWYRQDPGLGLRLIYFSYDVKMKEKGDIPEGYSVSREKKERFSLILESASTNQTSMYLCASSLRRGGVKRTYEQYFGPGTRLTVT.

The chain's CDR3 is CASSPWTASEQYF. CDR3 in DNA: TGTGCCAGCAGTCCATGGACAGCCTCCGAGCAGTACTTC. The chain carries TRBV27 and TRBJ2-7, with D possibly matching TRBD1 (6 bases). The germline gives CDR1 MNHEY, CDR2 SMNVEV (reference sequence). The CDR3 sequence is 13 residues long. V lost 5 bases and J lost 6, with 14 bases in between.

In this sample, this clone turned up many times. The V and J genes are TRBV7-8 and TRBJ1-5; the D is unclear. The germline CDR1 and CDR2 sequences are SGHVS and FQNEAQ. Trimming cost V 7 bases and J 5 bases, with 15 bases left between them. The CDR3 spans 14 residues. This CDR3 is CASTLSSTDQPQHF. In DNA form, the CDR3 reads TGTGCCAGCACCTTGTCCAGTACAGATCAGCCCCAGCATTTT. The entire variable domain, with the rest obtained from reference TRBV7-8 and TRBJ1-5, is as follows: GAGVSQSPRYKVAKRGQDVALRCDPISGHVSLFWYQQALGQGPEFLTYFQNEAQLDKSGLPSDRFFAERPEGSVSTLKIQRTQQEDSAVYLCASTLSSTDQPQHFGDGTRLSIL.

The V gene is TRBV4-3, the J gene TRBJ1-3; D may be TRBD1 (5 bases). This CDR3 is 18 amino acids long. Between the trimmed V and J ends, which lost 0 bases and 0 bases, there was a span of 15 bases. CDR1 is LGHNA, CDR2 YSLEER, per germline. The CDR3 DNA is TGCGCCAGCAGCCAAGATGTATTTTGGGACTTCTCTGGAAACACCATATATTTT. Translation gives CASSQDVFWDFSGNTIYF.

The chain carries TRBV6-1 and TRBJ2-7; 8 bases are a match to TRBD2. Trimming cost V 0 bases and J 4 bases; bases outside gene matches: 8. The CDR3 is 16 residues long. Looked up from germline, CDR1 is MNHNS and CDR2 is SASEGT. CDR3 coding DNA: TGTGCCAGCAGTGAAGCGCTCATCAGCGGGAGATACGAGCAGTACTTC. As protein: CASSEALISGRYEQYF.

The table lists this clone with a count of one. The DNA of the CDR3 is TGTGCCAGTACTCCCGGGACTAGTTGGAATGAGCAGTTCTTC. Translated, it gives CASTPGTSWNEQFF. V gene TRBV19 combines with J gene TRBJ2-1, with 8 positions matching TRBD2. The J segment lost 7 bases and the V segment lost 7 bases, leaving 9 bases of the junction unmatched. The germline V gene encodes CDR1 LNHDA and CDR2 SQIVND (reference sequence). The CDR3 runs to 14 residues.

This chain connects TRBV5-1 to TRBJ2-7, with 8 positions matching TRBD2. Germline CDR1 is SGHRS and CDR2 is YFSETQ. CDR3 length equals 12 residues. The V and J ends lost 5 bases and 6 bases, in that order; junction bases with no gene match: 4. The CDR3 spells CASRREESEQYF. The CDR3 DNA is TGCGCCAGCAGGCGGGAGGAAAGCGAGCAGTACTTC.